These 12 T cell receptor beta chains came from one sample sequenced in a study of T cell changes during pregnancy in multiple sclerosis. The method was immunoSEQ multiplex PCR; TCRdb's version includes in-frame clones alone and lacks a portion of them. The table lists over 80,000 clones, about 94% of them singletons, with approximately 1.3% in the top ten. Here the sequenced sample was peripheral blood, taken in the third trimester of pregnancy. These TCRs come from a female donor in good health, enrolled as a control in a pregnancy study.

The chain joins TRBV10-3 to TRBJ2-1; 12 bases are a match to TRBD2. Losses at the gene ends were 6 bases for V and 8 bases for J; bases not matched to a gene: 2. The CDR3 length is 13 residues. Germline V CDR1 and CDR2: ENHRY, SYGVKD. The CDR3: CAISRLAGDEQFF. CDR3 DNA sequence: TGTGCCATCAGCCGACTAGCGGGAGATGAGCAGTTCTTC.

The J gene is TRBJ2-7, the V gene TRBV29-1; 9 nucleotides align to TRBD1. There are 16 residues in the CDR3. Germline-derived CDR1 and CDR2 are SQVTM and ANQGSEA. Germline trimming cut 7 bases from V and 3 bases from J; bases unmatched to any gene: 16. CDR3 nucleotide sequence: TGCAGCGGGTGGGACAGGGTGTTAAAGGGGTACTACGAGCAGTACTTC. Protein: CSGWDRVLKGYYEQYF.

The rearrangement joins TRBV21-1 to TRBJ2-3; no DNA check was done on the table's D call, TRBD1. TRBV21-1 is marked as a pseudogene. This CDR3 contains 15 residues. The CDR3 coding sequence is TGTGCCCGTCCTCCGGGACAACTAACCACAGATACGCAGTATTTT. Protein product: CARPPGQLTTDTQYF.

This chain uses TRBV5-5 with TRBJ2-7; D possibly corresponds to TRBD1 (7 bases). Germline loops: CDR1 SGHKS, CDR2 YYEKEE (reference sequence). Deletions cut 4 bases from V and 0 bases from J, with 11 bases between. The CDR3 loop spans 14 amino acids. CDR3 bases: TGTGCCAGCAGCCCAGGGGGGCCCTCCTACGAGCAGTACTTC. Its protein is CASSPGGPSYEQYF.

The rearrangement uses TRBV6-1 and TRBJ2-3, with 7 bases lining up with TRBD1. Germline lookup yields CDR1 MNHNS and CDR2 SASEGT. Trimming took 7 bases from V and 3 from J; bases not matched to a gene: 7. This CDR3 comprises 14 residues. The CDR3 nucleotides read TGTGCCAGCAAATCAGGGGGAGTGACAGATACGCAGTATTTT. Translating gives CASKSGGVTDTQYF.

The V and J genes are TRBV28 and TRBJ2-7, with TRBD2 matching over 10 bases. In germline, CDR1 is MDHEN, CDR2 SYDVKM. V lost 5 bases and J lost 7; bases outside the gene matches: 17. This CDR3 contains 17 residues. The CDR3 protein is CASSLPGLAVPSREQYF. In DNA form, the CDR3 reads TGTGCCAGCAGTCTACCCGGACTAGCGGTCCCTTCTCGGGAGCAGTACTTC.

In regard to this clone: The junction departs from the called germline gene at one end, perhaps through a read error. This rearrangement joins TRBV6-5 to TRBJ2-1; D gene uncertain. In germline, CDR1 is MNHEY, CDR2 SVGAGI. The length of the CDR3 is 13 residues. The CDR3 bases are TGTGCCAGCAGTTCCCCTGGGCCCAATCAGCAGTTCTTC. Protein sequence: CASSSPGPNQQFF.

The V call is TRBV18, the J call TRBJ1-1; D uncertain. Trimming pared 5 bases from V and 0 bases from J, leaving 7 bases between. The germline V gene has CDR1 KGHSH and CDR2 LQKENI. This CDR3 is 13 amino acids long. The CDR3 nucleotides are TGTGCCAGCTCAATGTCTATGAACACTGAAGCTTTCTTT. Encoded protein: CASSMSMNTEAFF.

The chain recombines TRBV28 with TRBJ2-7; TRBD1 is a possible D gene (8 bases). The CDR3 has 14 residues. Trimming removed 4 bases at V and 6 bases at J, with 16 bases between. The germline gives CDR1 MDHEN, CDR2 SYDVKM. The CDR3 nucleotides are TGTGCCAGCAGTTCACAGGGGGGACTAAGCGAGCAGTACTTC. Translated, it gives CASSSQGGLSEQYF.

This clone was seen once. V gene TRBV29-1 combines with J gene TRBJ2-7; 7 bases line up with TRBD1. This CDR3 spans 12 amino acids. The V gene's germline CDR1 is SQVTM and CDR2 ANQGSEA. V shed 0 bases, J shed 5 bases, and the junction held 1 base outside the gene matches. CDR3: CSVEDQGDEQYF. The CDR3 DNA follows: TGCAGCGTTGAAGATCAGGGGGACGAGCAGTACTTC.

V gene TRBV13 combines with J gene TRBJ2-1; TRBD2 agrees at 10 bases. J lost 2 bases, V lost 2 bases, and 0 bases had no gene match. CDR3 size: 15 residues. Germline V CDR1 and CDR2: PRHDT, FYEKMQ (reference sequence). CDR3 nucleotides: TGTGCCAGCAGCTTACTAGCGGGAGCCTACAATGAGCAGTTCTTC. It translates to CASSLLAGAYNEQFF. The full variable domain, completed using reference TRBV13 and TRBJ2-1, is AAGVIQSPRHLIKEKRETATLKCYPIPRHDTVYWYQQGPGQDPQFLISFYEKMQSDKGSIPDRFSAQQFSDYHSELNMSSLELGDSALYFCASSLLAGAYNEQFFGPGTRLTVL.

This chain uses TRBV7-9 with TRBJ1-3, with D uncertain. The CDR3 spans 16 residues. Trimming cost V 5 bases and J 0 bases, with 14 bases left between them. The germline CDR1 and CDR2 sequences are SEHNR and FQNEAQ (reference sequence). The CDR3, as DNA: TGTGCCAGCAGCCGCGTTTCTGCGAGCTCTGGAAACACCATATATTTT. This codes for CASSRVSASSGNTIYF. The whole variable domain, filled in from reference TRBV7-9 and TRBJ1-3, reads DTGVSQNPRHKITKRGQNVTFRCDPISEHNRLYWYRQTLGQGPEFLTYFQNEAQLEKSRLLSDRFSAERPKGSFSTLEIQRTEQGDSAMYLCASSRVSASSGNTIYFGEGSWLTVV.